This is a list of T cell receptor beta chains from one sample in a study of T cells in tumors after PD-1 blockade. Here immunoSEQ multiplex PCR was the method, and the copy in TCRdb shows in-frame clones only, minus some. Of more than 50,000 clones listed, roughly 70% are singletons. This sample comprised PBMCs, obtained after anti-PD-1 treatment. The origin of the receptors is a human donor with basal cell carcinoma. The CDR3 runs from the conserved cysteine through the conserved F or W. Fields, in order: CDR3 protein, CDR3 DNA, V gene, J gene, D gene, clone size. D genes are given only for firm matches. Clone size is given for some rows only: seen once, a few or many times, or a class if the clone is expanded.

CASSSRTGGAGAEGYTF,TGTGCCAGTAGCTCAAGGACAGGGGGCGCAGGGGCGGAAGGCTACACCTTC,TRBV19,TRBJ1-2,TRBD1,.
CASRETGAGTGELFF,TGTGCCAGCAGAGAGACCGGCGCGGGCACCGGGGAGCTGTTTTTT,TRBV2,TRBJ2-2,.,.
CASSDALRGSKETQYF,TGTGCCAGCAGTGACGCACTAAGAGGCTCCAAAGAGACCCAGTACTTC,TRBV2,TRBJ2-5,.,.
CASSEVGGNEKLFF,TGTGCCAGCAGTGAAGTGGGGGGGAATGAAAAACTGTTTTTT,TRBV6-1,TRBJ1-4,.,.
CASRTSNYGYTF,TGTGCCAGCAGGACATCGAACTATGGCTACACCTTC,TRBV6-5,TRBJ1-2,.,once
CASSLEGSTNEKLFF,TGTGCCAGCAGCTTAGAGGGCAGTACTAATGAAAAACTGTTTTTT,TRBV11-1,TRBJ1-4,.,.
CASSISTGGMSNQPQHF,TGTGCCAGTAGTATCTCTACAGGGGGTATGAGCAATCAGCCCCAGCATTTT,TRBV19,TRBJ1-5,TRBD1,.
CASSLEAGYEQYF,TGTGCCAGCAGCCTGGAGGCTGGCTACGAGCAGTACTTC,TRBV5-5,TRBJ2-7,.,.
CASSGQGRTDTQYF,TGCGCCAGCAGCGGACAGGGGCGCACAGATACGCAGTATTTT,TRBV5-1,TRBJ2-3,TRBD1,.
CASSLVRSGTTQETQYF,TGTGCCAGCAGCTTAGTGCGTAGCGGGACGACCCAAGAGACCCAGTACTTC,TRBV7-9,TRBJ2-5,TRBD2,few
CASSLGIWDTQAFF,TGTGCCAGCAGCTTAGGAATCTGGGACACTCAAGCTTTCTTT,TRBV7-8,TRBJ1-1,.,few
CASRPDRGQSGELFF,TGTGCCAGCAGGCCGGACAGGGGGCAGTCCGGGGAGCTGTTTTTT,TRBV6-5,TRBJ2-2,TRBD1,medium-sized
CASSPEQGLGDEKLFF,TGTGCCAGCAGCCCAGAACAGGGGCTTGGCGATGAAAAACTGTTTTTT,TRBV4-2,TRBJ1-4,TRBD1,once
CASSQDLREKLFF,TGTGCCAGCAGCCAAGATCTGAGGGAAAAACTGTTTTTT,TRBV14,TRBJ1-4,.,.
CASSLEGLGTDTQYF,TGTGCCAGCAGCTTAGAAGGACTAGGCACAGATACGCAGTATTTT,TRBV7-2,TRBJ2-3,TRBD2,.